Listed here are 15 T cell receptor beta chains from one sample, sequenced in a study of regulatory dendritic cells for organ transplantation. Allogeneic regulatory or mature dendritic cells were co-cultured for about 5 days with CFSE-labeled sorted T cells at 1:10. No antigen has been identified for these receptors. The table came from immunoSEQ multiplex PCR; TCRdb's copy has only in-frame clones and leaves some out. The sample carries approximately 11,000 clones, 75% to 90% recorded once. Sequencing was done on a sample of memory CD4+ T cells from blood cultured with dendritic cells. Specified subset: CD45RO+ memory T cells. The receptors come from a human donor in good health.

To note about this clone: Other DNA sequences of this sample code for an identical CDR3. The chain recombines TRBV5-5 with TRBJ1-5; D is undetermined. CDR3 length: 13 amino acids. The germline V and J ends were trimmed by 1 base and 7 bases, with 9 bases remaining between them. Germline loops: CDR1 SGHKS, CDR2 YYEKEE (reference sequence). DNA of the CDR3: TGTGCCAGCAGCTTGTTGTCGGGGCAGCCCCAGCATTTT. Protein sequence: CASSLLSGQPQHF.

The chain combines TRBV7-2 with TRBJ2-3; 8 nucleotides line up with TRBD2. Germline CDR1 and CDR2: SGHTA and FQGNSA. This CDR3 has 15 residues. The V and J ends lost 5 bases and 4 bases, in that order; junction bases with no gene match: 8. The CDR3 nucleotides are TGTGCCAGCAGCGCGACGGGACTAGGCCCAGATACGCAGTATTTT. This gives the protein CASSATGLGPDTQYF.

The genes are TRBV6-5 and TRBJ2-3; 8 bases are a match to TRBD1. The CDR3 length is 14 residues. The germline CDR1 and CDR2 sequences are MNHEY and SVGAGI. The trim removed 6 bases at V and 3 bases at J, leaving 5 bases unmatched. The CDR3 nucleotides are TGTGCCAGCAGGACAGGGGTCGCGACAGATACGCAGTATTTT. Amino acid sequence: CASRTGVATDTQYF.

V gene TRBV7-2 combines with J gene TRBJ2-5; D is unclear. The CDR3 extends over 15 amino acids. Trimming took off 5 bases at V and 2 bases at J, with 15 bases between the two ends. Germline CDR1 is SGHTA and CDR2 is FQGNSA. CDR3 DNA: TGTGCCAGCAGCCCATGGGTCTCTCCACAAGAGACCCAGTACTTC. Protein: CASSPWVSPQETQYF.

Points on this clone: This CDR3 fails to terminate in the conserved phenylalanine or tryptophan, so it likely reflects a read error. The DNA is left out, because the CDR3 cannot be placed on it with certainty; the CDR3 is given as TCRdb lists it. The genes are TRBV30 and TRBJ1-2; whether TRBD1, the table's D call, matches the DNA was not checked. CDR1 and CDR2 from the germline V gene are GTSNPN and SVGIG (reference sequence). Termini included, the CDR3 measures 11 amino acids. This CDR3 is CAWSTGGSQAL.

The chain recombines TRBV11-2 with TRBJ2-2; the D is unclear. In germline, CDR1 is SGHAT, CDR2 FQNNGV. Trimming took 2 bases from V and 1 from J, leaving 8 bases between them. The CDR3 contains 15 residues. The CDR3 DNA reads TGTGCCAGCAGCTTAACCCCCCAGAACACCGGGGAGCTGTTTTTT. Translation: CASSLTPQNTGELFF.

This clone was detected only a few times. The V call is TRBV6-9, the J call TRBJ2-7, with 7 bases lining up with TRBD1. Germline V lookup: CDR1 MNHGY, CDR2 SVAAGI. This CDR3 is built from 13 residues. The junction had 6 bases not matched to a gene; V was cut back by 4 bases and J by 6 bases. CDR3: CASSFQGTAEQYF. Written as DNA, the CDR3 is TGTGCCAGCAGTTTTCAAGGGACAGCCGAGCAGTACTTC.

This sequence joins TRBV6-5 and TRBJ1-4; no clear D. This CDR3 contains 12 residues. Trimming removed 6 bases from V and 8 bases from J, with 10 bases in between. Germline CDR1 and CDR2: MNHEY and SVGAGI. CDR3 nucleotide sequence: TGTGCCAGCAGCTCCCCGGGCGAAAAACTGTTTTTT. Its translation is CASSSPGEKLFF.

The J gene is TRBJ1-4, the V gene TRBV23-1; 7 positions match TRBD1. TRBV23-1 is an ORF for which the function is uncertain. The CDR3 totals 17 residues. The V and J ends lost 4 bases and 5 bases, in that order; junction bases with no gene match: 13. The CDR3 sequence: CASSRPVDRAGNEKLFF. The CDR3, as DNA: TGCGCCAGCAGTCGGCCCGTCGACAGGGCGGGGAATGAAAAACTGTTTTTT.

J is TRBJ2-7 and V is TRBV30; 9 bases are a match to TRBD1. CDR3 size: 13 residues. The germline gives CDR1 GTSNPN, CDR2 SVGIG (reference sequence). V lost 1 base and J lost 5; bases outside the gene matches: 3. The CDR3 nucleotides are TGTGCCTGGAGTGGACAGGGGGAGGACGAGCAGTACTTC. Its translation: CAWSGQGEDEQYF. Variable domain in full (rest from reference TRBV30 and TRBJ2-7): SQTIHQWPATLVQPVGSPLSLECTVEGTSNPNLYWYRQAAGRGLQLLFYSVGIGQISSEVPQNLSASRPQDRQFILSSKKLLLSDSGFYLCAWSGQGEDEQYFGPGTRLTVT.

The J gene is TRBJ2-5, the V gene TRBV28; D gene ambiguous. The CDR3 covers 12 residues. Germline-derived CDR1 and CDR2 are MDHEN and SYDVKM. The ends were cut back, 10 bases at V and 2 bases at J, with 11 bases in the middle. The CDR3 sequence: CAKKWTQETQYF. The CDR3 region has the DNA TGTGCCAAAAAGTGGACGCAAGAGACCCAGTACTTC.

V gene TRBV18 combines with J gene TRBJ2-5; D remains ambiguous. The tail of the sequence fits TRBJ2-7 better, so the J call may be wrong. Germline V CDR1 and CDR2: KGHSH, LQKENI. The CDR3 has 14 residues. CDR3 nucleotide sequence: TGTGCCAGCTCACCAGGAAGCGAGTCCTACGAGCAGTACTTC. Translating it yields CASSPGSESYEQYF.

This clone was seen just once. CDR3 region: CASSLGRTASEQYF. The CDR3 region has the DNA TGTGCCAGCAGTTTAGGAAGAACGGCATCCGAGCAGTACTTC. The chain is built from TRBV28 and TRBJ2-7; D ambiguous. CDR3 size: 14 residues. Germline V gene data show CDR1 as MDHEN and CDR2 as SYDVKM. V lost 2 bases, J lost 6 bases, and 14 bases lay in between.

V is TRBV19 and J is TRBJ1-2; TRBD1 agrees at 11 bases. This CDR3 region has 15 residues. Germline CDR1 reads LNHDA; CDR2 reads SQIVND (reference sequence). The junction had 6 bases not matched to a gene; V was cut back by 4 bases and J by 5 bases. In DNA, the CDR3 is TGTGCCAGTAGTACAACCGGGACAGGGGGATATGGCTACACCTTC. Translation: CASSTTGTGGYGYTF.

The chain joins TRBV19 to TRBJ1-2, with a tentative D call TRBD1 (5 bases). V was trimmed by 7 bases and J by 3 bases, leaving 9 bases between them. CDR3 length: 12 residues. Germline loops: CDR1 LNHDA, CDR2 SQIVND (reference sequence). The chain's CDR3 is CASTGWDYGYTF. Here the CDR3 DNA reads TGTGCCAGTACAGGGTGGGACTATGGCTACACCTTC. Together with reference TRBV19 and TRBJ1-2, the CDR3 gives the full variable domain: DGGITQSPKYLFRKEGQNVTLSCEQNLNHDAMYWYRQDPGQGLRLIYYSQIVNDFQKGDIAEGYSVSREKKESFPLTVTSAQKNPTAFYLCASTGWDYGYTFGSGTRLTVV.